The entry below describes one T cell receptor (beta chain). Its antigen is currently not known. The record has no base qualities; no much larger clone is one base away. CDR1 is given as SGHTS and CDR2 as YDEGEE, both from the germline V gene. Inclusive of the bounding cysteine and phenylalanine, the CDR3 is 14 residues long. Here the CDR3 DNA is all that survives: 42 bases in frame from base 1. Relative to germline, V is missing 2 bases and J is missing 4 bases, with 3 bases of the junction outside any gene match. TCRbeta CDR3 regions were amplified from genomic DNA by means of the immunoSEQ Assay, a bias-controlled multiplex PCR. In the authors' own workflow: The number of nucleated cells in each sample was estimated by amplification of reference gene primers within the assay. To quantify the absolute abundance of each unique TCRbeta CDR3 rearrangement, sequence reads were collapsed and filtered. For each sample, productive Simpson clonality was calculated as the square root of Simpson's diversity index over productive rearrangements. Not all clones reach the TCRdb copy of this immuneACCESS table, which keeps in-frame sequences only. Checked studies attribute under half of the gap to unresolved V genes and leave the rest unexplained. V and J calls and clone size come straight from that table; D and trimming were deduced from the DNA. Counted in this sample were about 310,000 clones; 90% of them appeared once. The ten largest clones take up more than 0.85% of the sample.

The entry originates in a study of blood T cell repertoires in COVID-19 (dated by TCRdb to the early 2020s). As for the study more broadly: Collaborator samples came from the United States, Italy and Spain and covered acute and convalescent phases of COVID-19. The sample metadata nearly always contained a de-identified subject ID, COVID-19 status, age in years and sex. The repertoires were released in a freely available public database intended as a resource for research on the immune response to SARS-CoV-2. The material from the prospective study consisted of cDNA or gDNA derived from T cells, B-cell-depleted T cells, or PBMCs. HLA class I and class II types, where available, came from metadata supplied by the sample provider rather than from assay-based typing. The samples were drawn from the first 160 participants of the ongoing ImmuneRACE study and from 950 to 1,500 subjects provided by 6 global collaborators. Subjects who had been exposed to COVID-19, were actively infected with it, or had recovered from it provided the deeply sampled blood TCRbeta repertoires that made up the dataset. Study-level results and caveats: Clinical and demographic metadata were provided uncurated, with the amount varying by source and participant.

At one collaborating source in Seattle, patients were enrolled during active infection and were followed longitudinally through the course of disease. Whole blood was collected in K2EDTA tubes by collaborating institutions according to the institutions' own protocols. Collaborator samples were shipped for TCRbeta analysis as frozen whole blood, isolated PBMCs, or DNA extracted from either sample type. The V and J segments used are TRBV5-8 and TRBJ1-2, with TRBD1 identical over 9 junction bases. The receptor was derived from a woman between 40 and 55 years old with COVID-19, enrolled during active disease. Sample: peripheral blood. At the DNA level, the sequence is TGTGCCAGCAGCTTCGACAGGGGGGCCTATGGCTACACCTTC. Translated, it reads CASSFDRGAYGYTF.